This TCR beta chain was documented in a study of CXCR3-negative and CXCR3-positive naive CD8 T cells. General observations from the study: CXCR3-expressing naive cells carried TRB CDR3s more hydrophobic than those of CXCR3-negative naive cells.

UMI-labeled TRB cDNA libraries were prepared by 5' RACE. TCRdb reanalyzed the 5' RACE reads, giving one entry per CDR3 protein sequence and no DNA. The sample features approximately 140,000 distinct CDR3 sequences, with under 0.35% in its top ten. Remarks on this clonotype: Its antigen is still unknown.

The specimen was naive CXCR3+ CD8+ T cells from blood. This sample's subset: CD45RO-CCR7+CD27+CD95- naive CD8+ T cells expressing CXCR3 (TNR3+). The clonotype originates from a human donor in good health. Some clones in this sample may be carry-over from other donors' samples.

CDR3 loop: CSAEPLAGGDEQYF. This chain uses TRBV20-1 with TRBJ2-7; the TRBD1 assignment by TCRdb is unverifiable without DNA. This CDR3 region has 14 residues. Germline V gives CDR1 DFQATT, CDR2 SNEGSKA (reference sequence).